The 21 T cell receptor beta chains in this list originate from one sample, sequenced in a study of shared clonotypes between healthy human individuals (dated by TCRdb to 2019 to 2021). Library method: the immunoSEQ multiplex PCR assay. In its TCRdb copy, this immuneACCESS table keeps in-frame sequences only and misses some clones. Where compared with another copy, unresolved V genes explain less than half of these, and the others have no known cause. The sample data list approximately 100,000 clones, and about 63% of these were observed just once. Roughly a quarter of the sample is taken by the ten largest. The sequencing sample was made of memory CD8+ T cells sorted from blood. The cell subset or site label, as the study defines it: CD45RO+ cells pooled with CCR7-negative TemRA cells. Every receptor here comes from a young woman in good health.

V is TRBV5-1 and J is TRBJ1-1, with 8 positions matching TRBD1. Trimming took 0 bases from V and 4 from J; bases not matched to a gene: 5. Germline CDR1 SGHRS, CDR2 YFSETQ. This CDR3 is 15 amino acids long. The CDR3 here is CASSLVRQGATEAFF. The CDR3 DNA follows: TGCGCCAGCAGCTTGGTTCGTCAGGGGGCCACTGAAGCTTTCTTT.

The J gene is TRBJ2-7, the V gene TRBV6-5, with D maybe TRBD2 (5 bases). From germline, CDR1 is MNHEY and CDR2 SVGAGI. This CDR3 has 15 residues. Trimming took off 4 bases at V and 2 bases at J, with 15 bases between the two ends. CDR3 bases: TGTGCCAGCAGTTCCCCAGCGGAGCGGCCCTACGAGCAGTACTTC. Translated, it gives CASSSPAERPYEQYF.

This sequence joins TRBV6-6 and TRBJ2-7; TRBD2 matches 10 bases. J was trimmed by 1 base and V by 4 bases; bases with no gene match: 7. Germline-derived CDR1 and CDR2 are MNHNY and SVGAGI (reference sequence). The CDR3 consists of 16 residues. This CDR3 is CASSSPLAGDSYEQYF. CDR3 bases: TGTGCCAGCAGTTCCCCCCTAGCGGGAGATTCCTACGAGCAGTACTTC.

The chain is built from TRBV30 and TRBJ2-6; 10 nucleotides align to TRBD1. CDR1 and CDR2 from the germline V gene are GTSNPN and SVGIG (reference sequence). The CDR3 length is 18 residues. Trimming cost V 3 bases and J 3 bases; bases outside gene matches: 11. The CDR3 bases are TGTGCCTGGAGGTCCCCGGGACAGGGGTCTCGTGGGGCCAACGTCCTGACTTTC. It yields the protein CAWRSPGQGSRGANVLTF.

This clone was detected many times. CDR3 sequence: CASSWTGGRTEAFF. CDR3 nucleotides: TGTGCCAGCAGTTGGACAGGGGGCAGGACTGAAGCTTTCTTT. V gene TRBV6-1 combines with J gene TRBJ1-1, with 11 bases matching TRBD1. Germline lookup yields CDR1 MNHNS and CDR2 SASEGT. The CDR3 consists of 14 residues. V lost 5 bases, J lost 5 bases, and 4 bases stayed unmatched.

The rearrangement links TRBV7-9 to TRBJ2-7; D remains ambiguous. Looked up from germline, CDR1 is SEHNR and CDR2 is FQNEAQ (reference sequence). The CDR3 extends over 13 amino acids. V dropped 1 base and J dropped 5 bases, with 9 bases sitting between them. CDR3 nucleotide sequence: TGTGCCAGCAGCTTAGGGGCCTTAAACGAGCAGTACTTC. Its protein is CASSLGALNEQYF.

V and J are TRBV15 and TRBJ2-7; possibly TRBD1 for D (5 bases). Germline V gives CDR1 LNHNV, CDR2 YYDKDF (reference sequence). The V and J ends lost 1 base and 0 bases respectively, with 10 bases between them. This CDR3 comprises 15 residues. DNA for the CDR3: TGTGCCACCAGCAGAGCTACAGGTTCCTCCTACGAGCAGTACTTC. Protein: CATSRATGSSYEQYF.

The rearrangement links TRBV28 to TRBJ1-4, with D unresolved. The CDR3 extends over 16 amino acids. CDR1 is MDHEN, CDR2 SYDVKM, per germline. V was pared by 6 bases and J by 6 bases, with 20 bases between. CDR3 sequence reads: CASSTRVDNTHEKLFF. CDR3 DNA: TGTGCCAGCAGCACTAGGGTTGACAATACCCATGAAAAACTGTTTTTT. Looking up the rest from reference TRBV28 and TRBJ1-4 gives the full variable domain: DVKVTQSSRYLVKRTGEKVFLECVQDMDHENMFWYRQDPGLGLRLIYFSYDVKMKEKGDIPEGYSVSREKKERFSLILESASTNQTSMYLCASSTRVDNTHEKLFFGSGTQLSVL.

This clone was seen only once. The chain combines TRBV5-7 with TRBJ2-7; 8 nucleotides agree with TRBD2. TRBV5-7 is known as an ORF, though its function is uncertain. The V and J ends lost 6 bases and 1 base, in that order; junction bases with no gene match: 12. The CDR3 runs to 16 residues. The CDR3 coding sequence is TGTGCCAGCAACCTATCTATAGCGGGACATTCCTACGAGCAGTACTTC. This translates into CASNLSIAGHSYEQYF.

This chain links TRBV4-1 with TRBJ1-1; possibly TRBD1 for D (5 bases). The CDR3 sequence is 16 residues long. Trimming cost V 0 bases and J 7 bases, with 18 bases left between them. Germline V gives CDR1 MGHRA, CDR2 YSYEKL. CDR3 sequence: CASSQDGTPGDVEAFF. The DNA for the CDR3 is TGCGCCAGCAGCCAAGATGGAACCCCGGGGGACGTTGAAGCTTTCTTT.

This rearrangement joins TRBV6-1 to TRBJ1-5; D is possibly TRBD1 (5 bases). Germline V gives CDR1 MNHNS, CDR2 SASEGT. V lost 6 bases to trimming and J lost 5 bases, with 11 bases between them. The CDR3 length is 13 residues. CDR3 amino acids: CASSQTEDQPQHF. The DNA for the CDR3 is TGTGCCAGCAGCCAGACAGAAGATCAGCCCCAGCATTTT.

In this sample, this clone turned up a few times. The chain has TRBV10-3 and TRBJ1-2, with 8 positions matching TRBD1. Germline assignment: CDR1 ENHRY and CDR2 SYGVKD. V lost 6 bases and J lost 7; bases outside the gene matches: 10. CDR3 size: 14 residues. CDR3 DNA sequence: TGTGCCATCAGGACAGACAGGGGCTTCGGTGGCTACACCTTC. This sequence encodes CAIRTDRGFGGYTF.

This chain's CDR3 is CASSIRPAGLGNEQFF. DNA of the CDR3: TGTGCCAGCAGCATACGCCCGGCGGGATTGGGCAATGAGCAGTTCTTC. J is TRBJ2-1 and V is TRBV7-2; D may be TRBD2 (6 bases). V gave up 5 bases and J gave up 6 bases, with 20 bases separating them. This CDR3 comprises 16 residues. CDR1 is SGHTA and CDR2 is FQGNSA in the germline V gene.

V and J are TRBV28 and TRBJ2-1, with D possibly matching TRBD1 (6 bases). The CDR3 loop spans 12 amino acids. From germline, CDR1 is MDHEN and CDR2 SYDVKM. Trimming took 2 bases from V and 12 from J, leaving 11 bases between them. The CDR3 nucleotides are TGTGCCAGCAGTTTAGTGGGGGCTAGGCAGTTCTTC. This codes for CASSLVGARQFF.

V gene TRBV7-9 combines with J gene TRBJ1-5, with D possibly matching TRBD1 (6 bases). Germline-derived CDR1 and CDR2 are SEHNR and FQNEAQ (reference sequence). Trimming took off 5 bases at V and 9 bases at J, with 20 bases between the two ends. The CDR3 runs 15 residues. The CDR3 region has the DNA TGTGCCAGCAGCCCACAACACGTAGGGGGTGGGCCCCAGCATTTT. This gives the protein CASSPQHVGGGPQHF.

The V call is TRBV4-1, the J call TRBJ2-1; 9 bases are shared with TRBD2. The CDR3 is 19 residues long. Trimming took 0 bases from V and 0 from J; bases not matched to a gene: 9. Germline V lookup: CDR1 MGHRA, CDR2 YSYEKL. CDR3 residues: CASSQDRGLAVSSYNEQFF. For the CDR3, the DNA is TGCGCCAGCAGCCAAGATAGGGGACTAGCAGTGAGCTCCTACAATGAGCAGTTCTTC.

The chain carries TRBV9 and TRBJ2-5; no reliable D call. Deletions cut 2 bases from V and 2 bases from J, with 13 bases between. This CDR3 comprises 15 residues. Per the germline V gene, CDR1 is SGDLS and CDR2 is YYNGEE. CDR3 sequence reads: CASSVGGVGQETQYF. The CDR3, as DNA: TGTGCCAGCAGCGTCGGTGGCGTAGGGCAAGAGACCCAGTACTTC.

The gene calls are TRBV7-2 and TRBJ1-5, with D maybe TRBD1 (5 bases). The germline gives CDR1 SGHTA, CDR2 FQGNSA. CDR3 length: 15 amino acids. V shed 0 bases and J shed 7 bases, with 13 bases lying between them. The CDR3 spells CASSLAFGGGQPQHF. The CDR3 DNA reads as TGTGCCAGCAGCTTAGCTTTCGGGGGTGGACAGCCCCAGCATTTT.

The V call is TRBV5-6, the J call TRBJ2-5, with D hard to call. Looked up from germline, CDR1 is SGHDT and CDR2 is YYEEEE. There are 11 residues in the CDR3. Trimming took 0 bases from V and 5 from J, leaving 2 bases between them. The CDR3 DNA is TGTGCCAGCAGCTTGGCGGAGACCCAGTACTTC. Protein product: CASSLAETQYF.

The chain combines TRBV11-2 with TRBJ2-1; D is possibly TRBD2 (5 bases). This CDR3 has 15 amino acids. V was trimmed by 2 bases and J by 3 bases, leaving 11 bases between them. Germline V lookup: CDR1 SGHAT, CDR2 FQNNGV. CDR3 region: CASSLRGTYYNEQFF. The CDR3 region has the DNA TGTGCCAGCAGCTTACGGGGAACCTACTACAATGAGCAGTTCTTC.

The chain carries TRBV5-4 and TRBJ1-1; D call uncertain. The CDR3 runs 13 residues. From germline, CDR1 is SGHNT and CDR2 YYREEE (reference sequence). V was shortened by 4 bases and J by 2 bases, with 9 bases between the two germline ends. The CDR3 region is CASSIQTNTEAFF. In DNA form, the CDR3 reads TGTGCCAGCAGCATCCAGACAAACACTGAAGCTTTCTTT. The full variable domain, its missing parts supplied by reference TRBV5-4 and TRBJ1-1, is ETGVTQSPTHLIKTRGQQVTLRCSSQSGHNTVSWYQQALGQGPQFIFQYYREEENGRGNFPPRFSGLQFPNYSSELNVNALELDDSALYLCASSIQTNTEAFFGQGTRLTVV.